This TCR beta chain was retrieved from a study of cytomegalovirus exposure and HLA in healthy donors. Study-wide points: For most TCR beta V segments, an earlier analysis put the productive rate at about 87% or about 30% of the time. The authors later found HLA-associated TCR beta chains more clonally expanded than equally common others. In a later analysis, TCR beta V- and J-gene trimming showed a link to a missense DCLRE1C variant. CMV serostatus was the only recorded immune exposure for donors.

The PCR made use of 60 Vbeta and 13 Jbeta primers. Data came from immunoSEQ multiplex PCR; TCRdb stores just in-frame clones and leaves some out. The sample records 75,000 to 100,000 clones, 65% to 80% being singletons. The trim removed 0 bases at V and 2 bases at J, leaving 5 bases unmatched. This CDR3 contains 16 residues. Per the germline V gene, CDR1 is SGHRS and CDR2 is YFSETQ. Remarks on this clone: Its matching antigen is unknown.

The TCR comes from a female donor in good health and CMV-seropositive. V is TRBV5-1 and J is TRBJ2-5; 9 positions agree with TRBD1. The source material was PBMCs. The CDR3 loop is CASSLGGTGRQETQYF. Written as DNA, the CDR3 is TGCGCCAGCAGCTTGGGAGGGACAGGGAGACAAGAGACCCAGTACTTC. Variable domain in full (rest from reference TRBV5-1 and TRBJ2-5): KAGVTQTPRYLIKTRGQQVTLSCSPISGHRSVSWYQQTPGQGLQFLFEYFSETQRNKGNFPGRFSGRQFSNSRSEMNVSTLELGDSALYLCASSLGGTGRQETQYFGPGTRLLVL.